Listed here is a single TCR beta chain. This entry comes from a study of blood T cell repertoires in COVID-19. Study details: The origin of the acute and convalescent COVID-19 samples was the United States, Italy and Spain.

TCRdb's table, derived via immunoSEQ multiplex PCR, lists solely in-frame clones and lacks some. The sample records over 25,000 clones, roughly nine tenths being singletons. Germline V gene lookup returns CDR1 LGHDT and CDR2 YNNKEL (reference sequence). Trimming cost V 0 bases and J 3 bases; bases outside gene matches: 4. The CDR3 extends over 15 amino acids. The clonotype originates from a human donor with active COVID-19. The donor label of this sample is uncertain. The genes are TRBV3-1 (or the pseudogene TRBV3-2) and TRBJ2-7, with 8 bases lining up with TRBD1. The source material was peripheral blood. The CDR3 region is CASSQDRGQGYEQYF. DNA for the CDR3: TGTGCCAGCAGCCAAGATCGTGGACAGGGCTACGAGCAGTACTTC.